These T cell receptor beta chains were read from a single sample in a study of siplizumab effects on memory and regulatory T cells. Measured with immunoSEQ multiplex PCR; TCRdb has only the in-frame clones, and not every one. The table shows over 65,000 clones, with 85% to 95% occurring only once. The sample consisted of CD8+ T cells sorted from blood. The receptors were gathered from a human donor in good health. Each CDR3 is given with its conserved first and last residue. Fields, in order: J gene, V gene, D gene, clone size, CDR3 protein, CDR3 DNA. A D gene is named only where the DNA matches it firmly. The size of a clone is reported for some rows only, either as once, few or many, or as a class for expanded clones.

J gene: TRBJ1-4
V gene: TRBV6-5
D gene: .
clone size: once
CDR3 protein: CASSLDLDGNEKLFF
CDR3 DNA: TGTGCCAGCAGTCTGGACCTGGATGGGAATGAAAAACTGTTTTTT

J gene: TRBJ2-3
V gene: TRBV28
D gene: TRBD2
clone size: .
CDR3 protein: CASSWGLAGQYTDTQYF
CDR3 DNA: TGTGCCAGCAGCTGGGGACTAGCGGGCCAATACACAGATACGCAGTATTTT

J gene: TRBJ2-7
V gene: TRBV5-3
D gene: .
clone size: .
CDR3 protein: CARSCCEGYEQYF
CDR3 DNA: TGTGCCAGAAGCTGCTGTGAAGGATACGAGCAGTACTTC

J gene: TRBJ2-5
V gene: TRBV9
D gene: TRBD2
clone size: .
CDR3 protein: CASSVSGTSGETQYF
CDR3 DNA: TGTGCCAGCAGCGTATCGGGGACTAGCGGAGAGACCCAGTACTTC

J gene: TRBJ1-2
V gene: TRBV7-2
D gene: .
clone size: .
CDR3 protein: CASSLLYGDDYGYTF
CDR3 DNA: TGTGCCAGCAGCTTACTTTACGGGGACGACTATGGCTACACCTTC

J gene: TRBJ2-7
V gene: TRBV4-2
D gene: .
clone size: .
CDR3 protein: CASSQAVEGSYEQYF
CDR3 DNA: TGTGCCAGCAGCCAAGCGGTGGAAGGCTCCTACGAGCAGTACTTC

J gene: TRBJ2-7
V gene: TRBV6-5
D gene: .
clone size: .
CDR3 protein: CASSYSASEGLNEQYF
CDR3 DNA: TGTGCCAGCAGTTACTCGGCCAGCGAGGGGCTTAACGAGCAGTACTTC

J gene: TRBJ2-7
V gene: TRBV9
D gene: .
clone size: .
CDR3 protein: CASSIGSAGPGIEQYF
CDR3 DNA: TGTGCCAGCAGCATCGGGTCTGCGGGCCCAGGCATAGAGCAGTACTTC

J gene: TRBJ2-7
V gene: TRBV27
D gene: .
clone size: once
CDR3 protein: CASSLGSGPYEQYF
CDR3 DNA: TGTGCCAGCAGTTTAGGGTCAGGGCCCTACGAGCAGTACTTC

J gene: TRBJ1-2
V gene: TRBV6-1
D gene: .
clone size: .
CDR3 protein: CASSRVPPSGYTF
CDR3 DNA: TGTGCCAGCAGTCGGGTCCCCCCGTCAGGCTACACCTTC

J gene: TRBJ2-5
V gene: TRBV18
D gene: .
clone size: .
CDR3 protein: CASSPSRAEETQYF
CDR3 DNA: TGTGCCAGCTCACCCAGTAGGGCGGAGGAGACCCAGTACTTC

J gene: TRBJ1-2
V gene: TRBV10-3
D gene: TRBD1
clone size: .
CDR3 protein: CAISERDSNYGYTF
CDR3 DNA: TGTGCCATCAGTGAACGGGACAGTAACTATGGCTACACCTTC

J gene: TRBJ2-1
V gene: TRBV27
D gene: TRBD2
clone size: .
CDR3 protein: CASSPDGLAGSYNEQFF
CDR3 DNA: TGTGCCAGCAGTCCGGACGGACTAGCGGGATCCTACAATGAGCAGTTCTTC

J gene: TRBJ1-2
V gene: TRBV19
D gene: .
clone size: .
CDR3 protein: CASSIERGTNYGYTF
CDR3 DNA: TGTGCCAGTAGTATAGAACGCGGGACTAACTATGGCTACACCTTC

J gene: TRBJ2-7
V gene: TRBV18
D gene: TRBD1
clone size: .
CDR3 protein: CASSPPGQAYEQYF
CDR3 DNA: TGTGCCAGCTCACCGCCAGGACAGGCCTACGAGCAGTACTTC

J gene: TRBJ2-1
V gene: TRBV29-1
D gene: .
clone size: .
CDR3 protein: CSVVHGGIVNEQFF
CDR3 DNA: TGCAGCGTTGTTCATGGCGGGATTGTCAATGAGCAGTTCTTC

J gene: TRBJ2-1
V gene: TRBV4-1
D gene: TRBD2
clone size: .
CDR3 protein: CASSQSGRGVPDEQFF
CDR3 DNA: TGCGCCAGCAGCCAGAGCGGTCGGGGGGTTCCTGATGAGCAGTTCTTC

J gene: TRBJ2-1
V gene: TRBV7-2
D gene: .
clone size: .
CDR3 protein: CASSLVWDEQFF
CDR3 DNA: TGTGCCAGCAGCTTAGTATGGGATGAGCAGTTCTTC

J gene: TRBJ1-1
V gene: TRBV18
D gene: .
clone size: few
CDR3 protein: CASSPQGWTSHTEAFF
CDR3 DNA: TGTGCCAGCTCACCGCAAGGGTGGACATCTCACACTGAAGCTTTCTTT

J gene: TRBJ2-1
V gene: TRBV5-6
D gene: .
clone size: .
CDR3 protein: CASSLEGGGPYNEQFF
CDR3 DNA: TGTGCCAGCAGCTTGGAAGGAGGGGGCCCATACAATGAGCAGTTCTTC

J gene: TRBJ1-5
V gene: TRBV25-1
D gene: .
clone size: .
CDR3 protein: CASSDGVSNQPQHF
CDR3 DNA: TGTGCCAGCAGTGACGGCGTTAGCAATCAGCCCCAGCATTTT

J gene: TRBJ1-5
V gene: TRBV27
D gene: TRBD1
clone size: .
CDR3 protein: CASRVGGATQPQHF
CDR3 DNA: TGTGCCAGCAGGGTAGGGGGCGCAACTCAGCCCCAGCATTTT

J gene: TRBJ1-1
V gene: TRBV5-8
D gene: TRBD1
clone size: .
CDR3 protein: CASSLDTGQGFLLVEAFF
CDR3 DNA: TGTGCCAGCAGCTTGGACACGGGACAGGGGTTTCTGTTGGTTGAAGCTTTCTTT

J gene: TRBJ2-7
V gene: TRBV13
D gene: TRBD2
clone size: few
CDR3 protein: CASSSRDYHYEQYF
CDR3 DNA: TGTGCCAGCAGCTCCCGGGACTACCATTACGAGCAGTACTTC

J gene: TRBJ2-7
V gene: TRBV4-2
D gene: TRBD2
clone size: .
CDR3 protein: CASSQDVGGAGEQYF
CDR3 DNA: TGTGCCAGCAGCCAAGATGTGGGAGGGGCCGGCGAGCAGTACTTC

J gene: TRBJ1-1
V gene: TRBV29-1
D gene: .
clone size: .
CDR3 protein: CSVEAGTYTEAFF
CDR3 DNA: TGCAGCGTTGAAGCAGGAACATACACTGAAGCTTTCTTT

J gene: TRBJ1-1
V gene: TRBV9
D gene: TRBD1
clone size: .
CDR3 protein: CASSEFDRANEAFF
CDR3 DNA: TGTGCCAGCAGCGAATTCGACAGGGCGAATGAAGCTTTCTTT

J gene: TRBJ1-1
V gene: TRBV6-1
D gene: .
clone size: .
CDR3 protein: CASRSTGIDTEAFF
CDR3 DNA: TGTGCCAGCAGAAGCACAGGGATCGACACTGAAGCTTTCTTT

J gene: TRBJ1-3
V gene: TRBV19
D gene: .
clone size: .
CDR3 protein: CASGPSGGNTIYF
CDR3 DNA: TGTGCCAGCGGGCCATCCGGGGGAAACACCATATATTTT

J gene: TRBJ2-4
V gene: TRBV11-2
D gene: TRBD2
clone size: .
CDR3 protein: CASSGTGLAGEVSKNIQYF
CDR3 DNA: TGTGCCAGCAGCGGGACGGGACTAGCGGGAGAGGTGTCCAAAAACATTCAGTACTTC

J gene: TRBJ1-4
V gene: TRBV5-6
D gene: .
clone size: .
CDR3 protein: CASSLGGPNLNEKLFF
CDR3 DNA: TGTGCCAGCAGCTTGGGAGGACCTAATCTCAATGAAAAACTGTTTTTT

J gene: TRBJ2-1
V gene: TRBV7-6
D gene: .
clone size: .
CDR3 protein: CASSWDGYNEQFF
CDR3 DNA: TGTGCCAGCAGCTGGGATGGCTACAATGAGCAGTTCTTC

J gene: TRBJ1-1
V gene: TRBV27
D gene: .
clone size: .
CDR3 protein: CASSRTGRTEAFF
CDR3 DNA: TGTGCCAGCAGTAGAACAGGGAGGACTGAAGCTTTCTTT

J gene: TRBJ2-1
V gene: TRBV4-1
D gene: .
clone size: .
CDR3 protein: CASSQLTLARITRNEQFF
CDR3 DNA: TGCGCCAGCAGCCAACTAACACTCGCGCGGATCACCCGCAATGAGCAGTTCTTC

J gene: TRBJ2-7
V gene: TRBV12-2
D gene: .
clone size: .
CDR3 protein: CASRPGGREQYF
CDR3 DNA: TGTGCAAGTCGCCCGGGGGGTCGGGAGCAGTACTTC

J gene: TRBJ2-3
V gene: TRBV11-2
D gene: .
clone size: .
CDR3 protein: CASASPGPSWGTDTQYF
CDR3 DNA: TGTGCCAGCGCCTCACCCGGACCATCCTGGGGCACAGATACGCAGTATTTT

J gene: TRBJ2-5
V gene: TRBV6-4
D gene: TRBD2
clone size: .
CDR3 protein: CASSDSSHVGRLAGGNQETQYF
CDR3 DNA: TGTGCCAGCAGTGACTCGAGTCATGTTGGGCGGCTAGCGGGAGGTAACCAAGAGACCCAGTACTTC

J gene: TRBJ1-5
V gene: TRBV27
D gene: .
clone size: .
CDR3 protein: CASSLSSYSNQPQHF
CDR3 DNA: TGTGCCAGCAGTTTATCCAGCTATAGCAATCAGCCCCAGCATTTT

J gene: TRBJ2-7
V gene: TRBV10-3
D gene: .
clone size: once
CDR3 protein: CAISKTVRSDEQYF
CDR3 DNA: TGTGCCATCAGTAAAACAGTGCGGTCGGACGAGCAGTACTTC

J gene: TRBJ1-1
V gene: TRBV11-2
D gene: .
clone size: .
CDR3 protein: CASSLPPQSNTEAFF
CDR3 DNA: TGTGCCAGCAGCTTACCCCCACAGTCGAACACTGAAGCTTTCTTT

J gene: TRBJ2-7
V gene: TRBV2
D gene: .
clone size: .
CDR3 protein: CASGPDHDEQYF
CDR3 DNA: TGTGCCAGCGGGCCAGACCATGACGAGCAGTACTTC

J gene: TRBJ2-7
V gene: TRBV23-1
D gene: TRBD2
clone size: .
CDR3 protein: CASSRPAGEGCEQYF
CDR3 DNA: TGCGCCAGCAGTCGCCCAGCGGGAGAGGGGTGCGAGCAGTACTTC

J gene: TRBJ2-3
V gene: TRBV7-3
D gene: TRBD2
clone size: once
CDR3 protein: CASSLLAGGLTDTQYF
CDR3 DNA: TGTGCCAGCAGCTTACTAGCGGGAGGGCTGACAGATACGCAGTATTTT

J gene: TRBJ1-2
V gene: TRBV10-3
D gene: .
clone size: .
CDR3 protein: CAISEAATNYGYTF
CDR3 DNA: TGTGCCATCAGTGAGGCAGCAACTAACTATGGCTACACCTTC

J gene: TRBJ2-5
V gene: TRBV28
D gene: .
clone size: .
CDR3 protein: CATQNRQGRAQETQYF
CDR3 DNA: TGTGCCACTCAGAATCGACAGGGGAGGGCCCAAGAGACCCAGTACTTC

J gene: TRBJ2-2
V gene: TRBV5-4
D gene: TRBD1
clone size: .
CDR3 protein: CASSGTGSNTGELFF
CDR3 DNA: TGTGCCAGCAGCGGGACAGGGAGTAACACCGGGGAGCTGTTTTTT

J gene: TRBJ2-1
V gene: TRBV29-1
D gene: .
clone size: .
CDR3 protein: CSVDSGYEQFF
CDR3 DNA: TGCAGCGTTGACAGTGGCTATGAGCAGTTCTTC

J gene: TRBJ2-1
V gene: TRBV7-9
D gene: .
clone size: .
CDR3 protein: CASSLGDEQFF
CDR3 DNA: TGTGCCAGCAGCTTAGGTGATGAGCAGTTCTTC

J gene: TRBJ1-6
V gene: TRBV5-8
D gene: .
clone size: .
CDR3 protein: CASSGAGGRRRNSPLHF
CDR3 DNA: TGTGCCAGCAGTGGGGCCGGGGGCCGTCGACGAAATTCACCCCTCCACTTT

J gene: TRBJ2-5
V gene: TRBV19
D gene: TRBD2
clone size: .
CDR3 protein: CASSQYSGETQYF
CDR3 DNA: TGTGCCAGTAGTCAATATAGCGGGGAGACCCAGTACTTC

J gene: TRBJ1-2
V gene: TRBV19
D gene: TRBD1
clone size: .
CDR3 protein: CASSKGAPIHGYTF
CDR3 DNA: TGTGCCAGTAGTAAGGGGGCGCCAATACATGGCTACACCTTC

J gene: TRBJ2-5
V gene: TRBV9
D gene: TRBD2
clone size: few
CDR3 protein: CASSVGGSFQETQYF
CDR3 DNA: TGTGCCAGCAGCGTGGGCGGGAGCTTCCAAGAGACCCAGTACTTC

J gene: TRBJ2-7
V gene: TRBV5-6
D gene: .
clone size: .
CDR3 protein: CASRTWNSYEQYF
CDR3 DNA: TGTGCCAGCAGGACTTGGAACTCTTACGAGCAGTACTTC

J gene: TRBJ2-7
V gene: TRBV28
D gene: .
clone size: once
CDR3 protein: CASSFRGAVSYEQYF
CDR3 DNA: TGTGCCAGCAGTTTTCGGGGGGCGGTTTCCTACGAGCAGTACTTC